Each of the 16 T cell receptor beta chains below was sequenced from the same sample in a study of blood T cell repertoires in COVID-19. Profiling relied on immunoSEQ multiplex PCR, and the TCRdb table lists in-frame clones only, not all of them. There are around 260,000 clones in the sample; less than 90% occur only once, and approximately 4% lies in the top ten. Material: peripheral blood. The source of these receptors is a man in his fifties or sixties who had recovered from COVID-19.

This chain joins TRBV18 and TRBJ2-5; possible D gene TRBD2, 6 bases. Germline values: CDR1 KGHSH, CDR2 LQKENI. The CDR3 extends over 14 amino acids. Trimming took off 6 bases at V and 3 bases at J, with 14 bases between the two ends. CDR3 DNA sequence: TGTGCCAGCTCCCCTAGACTAGGGAAAGAGACCCAGTACTTC. Amino acid sequence: CASSPRLGKETQYF. Combining the CDR3 with reference TRBV18 and TRBJ2-5 gives the whole variable domain NAGVMQNPRHLVRRRGQEARLRCSPMKGHSHVYWYRQLPEEGLKFMVYLQKENIIDESGMPKERFSAEFPKEGPSILRIQQVVRGDSAAYFCASSPRLGKETQYFGPGTRLLVL.

This sequence joins TRBV3-1 (or the pseudogene TRBV3-2) and TRBJ2-7; the D gene is possibly TRBD1 (6 bases). V lost 4 bases to trimming and J lost 6 bases, with 16 bases between them. The CDR3 is 14 residues long. Germline CDR1 is LGHDT and CDR2 is YNNKEL (reference sequence). CDR3 loop: CASSLSDGTPEQYF. The CDR3 bases are TGTGCCAGCAGCCTGTCAGACGGGACACCCGAGCAGTACTTC.

This chain connects TRBV4-2 to TRBJ2-2, with D perhaps matching TRBD1 (7 bases). The ends were cut back, 4 bases at V and 8 bases at J, with 14 bases in the middle. Germline CDR1 is LGHNA and CDR2 is YNFKEQ. There are 14 residues in the CDR3. The DNA of the CDR3 is TGTGCCAGCAGCCCTACAGGGGAGGTAGGGGAGCTGTTTTTT. Translation: CASSPTGEVGELFF.

This rearrangement joins TRBV7-8 to TRBJ2-7; perhaps TRBD2 as D (6 bases). From germline, CDR1 is SGHVS and CDR2 FQNEAQ. Trimming took 2 bases from V and 6 from J, leaving 14 bases between them. CDR3 length equals 14 residues. The CDR3 region is CASSLSSRGSEQYF. The CDR3, as DNA: TGTGCCAGCAGCTTATCATCTCGGGGGTCCGAGCAGTACTTC. Based on the CDR3 plus reference TRBV7-8 and TRBJ2-7, the full variable domain is GAGVSQSPRYKVAKRGQDVALRCDPISGHVSLFWYQQALGQGPEFLTYFQNEAQLDKSGLPSDRFFAERPEGSVSTLKIQRTQQEDSAVYLCASSLSSRGSEQYFGPGTRLTVT.

The chain uses TRBV27 and TRBJ2-3; TRBD2 agrees at 11 bases. Germline V gene sequence: CDR1 MNHEY, CDR2 SMNVEV (reference sequence). V dropped 6 bases and J dropped 8; count of bases not matched to a gene: 10. The CDR3 totals 15 residues. The CDR3, as DNA: TGTGCCAGCAGAACTAGCGGGGGCCGGTCTGGTACGCAGTATTTT. It yields the protein CASRTSGGRSGTQYF.

The chain uses TRBV27 and TRBJ2-7; D perhaps matches TRBD1 (6 bases). The CDR3 is 17 residues long. Germline V lookup: CDR1 MNHEY, CDR2 SMNVEV (reference sequence). V was cut by 6 bases and J by 3 bases, with 24 bases left in between. This chain's CDR3 is CASSRRGGGGAGYEQYF. Here the CDR3 DNA reads TGTGCCAGCAGCCGAAGAGGGGGTGGGGGTGCCGGCTACGAGCAGTACTTC.

This clone has only a few counts. The V and J genes are TRBV12-3 or TRBV12-4 and TRBJ1-1; 9 nucleotides align to TRBD1. Trimming at V came to 6 bases and at J to 11 bases, leaving 7 bases not matched to a gene. The CDR3 is 12 residues long. CDR3 in amino acids: CASRPRDRAAFF. CDR3 bases: TGTGCCAGCAGGCCCCGGGACAGGGCTGCTTTCTTT.

The V call is TRBV10-1, the J call TRBJ2-7; the match to TRBD1 covers 8 bases. J lost 5 bases, V lost 6 bases, and 3 bases had no gene match. CDR3 length: 12 amino acids. The V gene's germline CDR1 is WNHNN and CDR2 SYGVQD (reference sequence). The DNA for the CDR3 is TGCGCCAGCAGACAGGGGGTCCACGAGCAGTACTTC. It specifies CASRQGVHEQYF.

This chain links TRBV5-5 with TRBJ1-6; the D is unclear. The V gene lost 0 bases and the J gene lost 8 bases, with 12 bases spanning the gap. Germline loops: CDR1 SGHKS, CDR2 YYEKEE (reference sequence). This CDR3 is 15 amino acids long. CDR3 protein: CASSLDVTVDSPLHF. In DNA form, the CDR3 reads TGTGCCAGCAGCTTGGACGTAACAGTGGATTCACCCCTCCACTTT.

The chain joins TRBV6-2 or TRBV6-3 to TRBJ2-6, with D perhaps matching TRBD2 (6 bases). Trimming stripped 4 bases from V and 0 bases from J, with 16 bases between. CDR1 and CDR2 from the germline V gene are MNHEY and SVGEGT. The CDR3 covers 18 residues. In nucleotides, the CDR3 is TGTGCCAGCAGTTTCTCGGACATGGGGGGCTCTGGGGCCAACGTCCTGACTTTC. This gives the protein CASSFSDMGGSGANVLTF.

The rearrangement joins TRBV6-5 to TRBJ2-3; 10 positions match TRBD2. J gave up 3 bases and V 7 bases, and 4 bases lay outside the gene matches. This CDR3 contains 14 residues. From germline, CDR1 is MNHEY and CDR2 SVGAGI. CDR3 region: CASKRGGVTDTQYF. DNA of the CDR3: TGTGCCAGCAAGCGGGGGGGCGTTACAGATACGCAGTATTTT.

V is TRBV6-1 and J is TRBJ1-6; the D gene is possibly TRBD1 (5 bases). CDR3 length: 14 residues. With 1 base removed from V and 7 bases from J, the gap between germline ends came to 8 bases. From germline, CDR1 is MNHNS and CDR2 SASEGT. This CDR3 reads CASSEGPGNSPLHF. The CDR3 nucleotides read TGTGCCAGCAGTGAAGGGCCAGGGAATTCACCCCTCCACTTT.

The chain has TRBV5-6 and TRBJ2-2; 9 nucleotides line up with TRBD1. Germline V gene data show CDR1 as SGHDT and CDR2 as YYEEEE. V was clipped by 3 bases and J by 5 bases; unmatched bases: 2. This CDR3 is built from 14 residues. In nucleotides, the CDR3 is TGTGCCAGCAGCTGGGACAGGGCGACCGGGGAGCTGTTTTTT. Protein product: CASSWDRATGELFF.

The rearrangement joins TRBV7-2 to TRBJ1-2, with a weak D call TRBD1 (6 bases). The V and J ends lost 1 base and 6 bases respectively, with 12 bases between them. The germline CDR1 and CDR2 sequences are SGHTA and FQGNSA. The CDR3 length is 14 residues. The CDR3 here is CASSLVEGGHGYTF. In DNA form, the CDR3 reads TGTGCCAGCAGCTTAGTTGAAGGGGGACATGGCTACACCTTC.

The chain links TRBV5-6 to TRBJ2-1; the D gene is possibly TRBD2 (5 bases). V was cut by 2 bases and J by 7 bases, with 10 bases left in between. Germline CDR1 is SGHDT and CDR2 is YYEEEE. This CDR3 is 13 amino acids long. The CDR3 nucleotides are TGTGCCAGCAGCTTTGGGCGGACTAATGAGCAGTTCTTC. It translates to CASSFGRTNEQFF.

The rearrangement links TRBV6-5 to TRBJ2-3, with 11 bases identical to TRBD2. The CDR3 sequence is 16 residues long. V lost 4 bases and J lost 4; bases outside the gene matches: 7. Per germline, CDR1 MNHEY and CDR2 SVGAGI. DNA of the CDR3: TGTGCCAGCAGTTCTCTTAGCGGGGGGGCTGCAGATACGCAGTATTTT. Residues: CASSSLSGGAADTQYF.